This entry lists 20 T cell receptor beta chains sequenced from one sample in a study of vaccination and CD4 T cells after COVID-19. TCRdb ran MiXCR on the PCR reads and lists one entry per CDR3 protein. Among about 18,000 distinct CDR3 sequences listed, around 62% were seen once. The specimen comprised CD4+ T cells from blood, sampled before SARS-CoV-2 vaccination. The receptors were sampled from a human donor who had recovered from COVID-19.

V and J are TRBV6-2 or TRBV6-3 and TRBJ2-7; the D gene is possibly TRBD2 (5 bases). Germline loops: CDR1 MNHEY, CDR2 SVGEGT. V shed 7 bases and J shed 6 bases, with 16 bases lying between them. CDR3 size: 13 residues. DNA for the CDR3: TGTGCCAGCAAGTCGTTGGAGGTAGGCGAGCAGTACTTC. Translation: CASKSLEVGEQYF.

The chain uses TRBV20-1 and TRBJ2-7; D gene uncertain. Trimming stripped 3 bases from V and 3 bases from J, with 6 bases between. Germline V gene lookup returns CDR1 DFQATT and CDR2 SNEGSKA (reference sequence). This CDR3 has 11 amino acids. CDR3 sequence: CSARRLYEQYF. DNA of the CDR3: TGCAGTGCTAGGAGACTCTACGAGCAGTACTTC.

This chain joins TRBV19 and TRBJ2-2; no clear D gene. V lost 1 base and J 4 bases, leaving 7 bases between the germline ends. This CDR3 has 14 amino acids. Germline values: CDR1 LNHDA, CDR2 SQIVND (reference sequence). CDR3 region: CASSIGVRTGELFF. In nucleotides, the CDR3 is TGTGCCAGTAGTATAGGGGTCCGCACCGGGGAGCTGTTTTTT.

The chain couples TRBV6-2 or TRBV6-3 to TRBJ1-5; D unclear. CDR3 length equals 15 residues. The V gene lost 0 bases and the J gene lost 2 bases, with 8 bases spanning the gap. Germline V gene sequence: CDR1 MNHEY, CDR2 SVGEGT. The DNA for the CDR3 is TGTGCCAGCAGTTACTCGGGATACCGCAATCAGCCCCAGCATTTT. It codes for CASSYSGYRNQPQHF.

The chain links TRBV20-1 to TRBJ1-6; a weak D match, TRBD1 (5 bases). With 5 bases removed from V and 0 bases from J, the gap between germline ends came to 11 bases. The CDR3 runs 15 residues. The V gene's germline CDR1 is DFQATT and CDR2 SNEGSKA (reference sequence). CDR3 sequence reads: CSAGARDSYNSPLHF. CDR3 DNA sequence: TGCAGTGCTGGGGCGAGGGACTCCTATAATTCACCCCTCCACTTT.

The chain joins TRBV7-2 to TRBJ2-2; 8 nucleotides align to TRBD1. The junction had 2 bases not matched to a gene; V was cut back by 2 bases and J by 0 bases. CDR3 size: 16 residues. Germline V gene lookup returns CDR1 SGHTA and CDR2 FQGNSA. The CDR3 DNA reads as TGTGCCAGCAGCTTACGGGACAGGTCGAACACCGGGGAGCTGTTTTTT. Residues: CASSLRDRSNTGELFF.

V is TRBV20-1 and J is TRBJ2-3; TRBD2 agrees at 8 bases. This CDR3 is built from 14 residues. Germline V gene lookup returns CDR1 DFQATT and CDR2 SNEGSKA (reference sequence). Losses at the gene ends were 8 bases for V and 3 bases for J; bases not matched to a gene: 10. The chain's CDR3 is CSRRSGSTTDTQYF. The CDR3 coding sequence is TGCAGTCGGCGGAGCGGGAGTACGACAGATACGCAGTATTTT.

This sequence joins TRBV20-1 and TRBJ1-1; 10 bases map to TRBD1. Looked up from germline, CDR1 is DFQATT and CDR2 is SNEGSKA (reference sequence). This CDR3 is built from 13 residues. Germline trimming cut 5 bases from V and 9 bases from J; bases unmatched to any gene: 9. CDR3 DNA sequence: TGCAGTGCTCGCAAACAGACAGGGGGCCAAGCTTTCTTT. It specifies CSARKQTGGQAFF.

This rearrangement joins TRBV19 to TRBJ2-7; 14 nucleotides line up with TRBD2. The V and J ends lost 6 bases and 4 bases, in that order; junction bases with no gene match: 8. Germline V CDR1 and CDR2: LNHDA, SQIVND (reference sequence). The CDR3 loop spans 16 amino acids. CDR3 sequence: CASRDAGTSGSYEQYF. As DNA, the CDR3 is TGTGCCAGTAGAGACGCCGGGACTAGCGGGAGTTACGAGCAGTACTTC.

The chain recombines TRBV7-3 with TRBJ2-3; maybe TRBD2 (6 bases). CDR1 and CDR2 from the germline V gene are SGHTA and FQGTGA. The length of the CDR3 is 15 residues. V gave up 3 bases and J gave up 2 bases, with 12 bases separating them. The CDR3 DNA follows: TGTGCCAGCAGCTTGGTAGCGGAAGCCACAGATACGCAGTATTTT. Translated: CASSLVAEATDTQYF. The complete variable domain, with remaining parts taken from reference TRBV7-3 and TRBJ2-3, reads GAGVSQTPSNKVTEKGKYVELRCDPISGHTALYWYRQSLGQGPEFLIYFQGTGAADDSGLPNDRFFAVRPEGSVSTLKIQRTERGDSAVYLCASSLVAEATDTQYFGPGTRLTVL.

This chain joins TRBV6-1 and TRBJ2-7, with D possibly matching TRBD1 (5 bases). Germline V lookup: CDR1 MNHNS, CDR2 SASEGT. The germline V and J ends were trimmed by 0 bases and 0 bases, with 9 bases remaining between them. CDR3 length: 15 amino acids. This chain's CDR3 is CASSEAPRVSYEQYF. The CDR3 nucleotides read TGTGCCAGCAGTGAAGCGCCCAGGGTCTCCTACGAGCAGTACTTC.

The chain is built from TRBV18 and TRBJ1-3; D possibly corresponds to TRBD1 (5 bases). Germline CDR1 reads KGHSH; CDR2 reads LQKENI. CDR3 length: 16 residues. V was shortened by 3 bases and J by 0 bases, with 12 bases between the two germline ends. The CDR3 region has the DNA TGTGCCAGCTCACCTGTACAGGATAACTCTGGAAACACCATATATTTT. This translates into CASSPVQDNSGNTIYF.

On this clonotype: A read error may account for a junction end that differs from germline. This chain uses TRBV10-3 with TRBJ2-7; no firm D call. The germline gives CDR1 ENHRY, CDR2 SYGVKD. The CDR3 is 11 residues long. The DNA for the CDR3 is TGTGCCATCAGTGGGTCCTCCGAGCAGTACTTC. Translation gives CAISGSSEQYF.

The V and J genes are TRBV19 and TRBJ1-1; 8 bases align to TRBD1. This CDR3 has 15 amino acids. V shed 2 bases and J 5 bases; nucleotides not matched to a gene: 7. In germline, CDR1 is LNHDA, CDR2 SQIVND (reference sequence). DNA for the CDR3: TGTGCCAGTAGTATATCGAACAGGGGGTGGACTGAAGCTTTCTTT. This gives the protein CASSISNRGWTEAFF.

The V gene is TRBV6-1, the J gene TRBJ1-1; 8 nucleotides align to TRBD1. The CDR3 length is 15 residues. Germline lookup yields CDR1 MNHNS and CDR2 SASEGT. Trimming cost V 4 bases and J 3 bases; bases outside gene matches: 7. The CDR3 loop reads CASSGRQGRYTEAFF. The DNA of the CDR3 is TGTGCCAGCAGTGGCAGACAGGGGAGGTACACTGAAGCTTTCTTT.

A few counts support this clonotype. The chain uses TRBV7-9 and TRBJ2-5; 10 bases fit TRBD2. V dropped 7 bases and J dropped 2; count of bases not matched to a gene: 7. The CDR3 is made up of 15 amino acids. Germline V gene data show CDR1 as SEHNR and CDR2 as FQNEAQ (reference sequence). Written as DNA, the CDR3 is TGTGCCAGCAACTCAGCGGGAGGGGGTCAAGAGACCCAGTACTTC. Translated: CASNSAGGGQETQYF.

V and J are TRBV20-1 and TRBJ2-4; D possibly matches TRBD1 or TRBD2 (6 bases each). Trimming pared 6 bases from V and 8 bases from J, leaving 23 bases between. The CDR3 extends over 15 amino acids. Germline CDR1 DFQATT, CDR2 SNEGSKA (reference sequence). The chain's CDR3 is CSAPVSGAHQDIQYF. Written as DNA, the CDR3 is TGCAGTGCCCCCGTTTCGGGGGCGCATCAAGACATTCAGTACTTC.

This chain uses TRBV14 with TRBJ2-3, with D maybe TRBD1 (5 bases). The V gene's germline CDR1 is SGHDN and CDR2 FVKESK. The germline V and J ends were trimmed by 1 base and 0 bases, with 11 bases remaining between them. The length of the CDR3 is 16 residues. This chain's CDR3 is CASSQGQGYSTDTQYF. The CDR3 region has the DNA TGTGCCAGCAGCCAAGGCCAGGGCTATAGCACAGATACGCAGTATTTT.

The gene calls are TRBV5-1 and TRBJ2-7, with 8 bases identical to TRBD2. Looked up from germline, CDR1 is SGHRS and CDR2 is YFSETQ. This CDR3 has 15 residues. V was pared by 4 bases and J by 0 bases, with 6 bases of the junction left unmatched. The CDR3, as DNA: TGCGCCAGCAGCCCAGTAGCGGGAAACTCCTACGAGCAGTACTTC. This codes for CASSPVAGNSYEQYF.

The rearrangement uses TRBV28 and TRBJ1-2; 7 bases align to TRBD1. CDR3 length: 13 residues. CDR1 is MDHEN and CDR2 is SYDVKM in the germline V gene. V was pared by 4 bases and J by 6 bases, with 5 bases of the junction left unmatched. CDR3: CASSYPGGNGYTF. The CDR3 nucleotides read TGTGCCAGCAGTTATCCAGGGGGGAATGGCTACACCTTC.